This TCR beta chain derives from a study of PD-1 blockade in classical Hodgkin lymphoma. Time point given: cycle 4 day 1 (C4D1), after 5 to 7 weeks of nivolumab. Each patient experienced a relapse that followed autologous stem cell transplantation, and brentuximab vedotin exposure varied. Here immunoSEQ multiplex PCR was the method, and the copy in TCRdb shows in-frame clones only, minus some. This table has fewer than 95,000 clones, more than 80% appearing once. The germline gives CDR1 MNHNY, CDR2 SVGAGI (reference sequence). Trimming shortened V by 6 bases and J by 2 bases, and 14 bases separated the two germline ends. CDR3 size: 14 residues.

The chain employs TRBV6-6 and TRBJ2-7; the D gene is possibly TRBD2 (6 bases). The sequence derives from a human donor with classical Hodgkin lymphoma. The material was peripheral blood mononuclear cells (PBMCs), obtained before the fourth cycle of nivolumab. CDR3 loop: CASRKRVEPYEQYF. The DNA of the CDR3 is TGTGCCAGCAGAAAGCGGGTTGAACCCTACGAGCAGTACTTC.